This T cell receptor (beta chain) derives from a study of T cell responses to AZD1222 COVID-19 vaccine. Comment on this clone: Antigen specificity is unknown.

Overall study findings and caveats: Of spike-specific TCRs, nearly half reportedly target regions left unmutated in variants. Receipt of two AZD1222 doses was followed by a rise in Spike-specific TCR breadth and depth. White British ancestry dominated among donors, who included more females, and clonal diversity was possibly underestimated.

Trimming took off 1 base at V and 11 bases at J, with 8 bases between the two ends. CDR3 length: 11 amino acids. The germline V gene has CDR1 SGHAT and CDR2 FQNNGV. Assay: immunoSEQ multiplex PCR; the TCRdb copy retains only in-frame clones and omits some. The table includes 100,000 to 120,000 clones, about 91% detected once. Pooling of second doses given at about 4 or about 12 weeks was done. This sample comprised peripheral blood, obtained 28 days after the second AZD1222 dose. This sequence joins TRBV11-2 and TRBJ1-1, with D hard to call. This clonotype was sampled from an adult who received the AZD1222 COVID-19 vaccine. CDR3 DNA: TGTGCCAGCAGCTTAGGGCCGGGCGCTTTCTTT. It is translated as CASSLGPGAFF.